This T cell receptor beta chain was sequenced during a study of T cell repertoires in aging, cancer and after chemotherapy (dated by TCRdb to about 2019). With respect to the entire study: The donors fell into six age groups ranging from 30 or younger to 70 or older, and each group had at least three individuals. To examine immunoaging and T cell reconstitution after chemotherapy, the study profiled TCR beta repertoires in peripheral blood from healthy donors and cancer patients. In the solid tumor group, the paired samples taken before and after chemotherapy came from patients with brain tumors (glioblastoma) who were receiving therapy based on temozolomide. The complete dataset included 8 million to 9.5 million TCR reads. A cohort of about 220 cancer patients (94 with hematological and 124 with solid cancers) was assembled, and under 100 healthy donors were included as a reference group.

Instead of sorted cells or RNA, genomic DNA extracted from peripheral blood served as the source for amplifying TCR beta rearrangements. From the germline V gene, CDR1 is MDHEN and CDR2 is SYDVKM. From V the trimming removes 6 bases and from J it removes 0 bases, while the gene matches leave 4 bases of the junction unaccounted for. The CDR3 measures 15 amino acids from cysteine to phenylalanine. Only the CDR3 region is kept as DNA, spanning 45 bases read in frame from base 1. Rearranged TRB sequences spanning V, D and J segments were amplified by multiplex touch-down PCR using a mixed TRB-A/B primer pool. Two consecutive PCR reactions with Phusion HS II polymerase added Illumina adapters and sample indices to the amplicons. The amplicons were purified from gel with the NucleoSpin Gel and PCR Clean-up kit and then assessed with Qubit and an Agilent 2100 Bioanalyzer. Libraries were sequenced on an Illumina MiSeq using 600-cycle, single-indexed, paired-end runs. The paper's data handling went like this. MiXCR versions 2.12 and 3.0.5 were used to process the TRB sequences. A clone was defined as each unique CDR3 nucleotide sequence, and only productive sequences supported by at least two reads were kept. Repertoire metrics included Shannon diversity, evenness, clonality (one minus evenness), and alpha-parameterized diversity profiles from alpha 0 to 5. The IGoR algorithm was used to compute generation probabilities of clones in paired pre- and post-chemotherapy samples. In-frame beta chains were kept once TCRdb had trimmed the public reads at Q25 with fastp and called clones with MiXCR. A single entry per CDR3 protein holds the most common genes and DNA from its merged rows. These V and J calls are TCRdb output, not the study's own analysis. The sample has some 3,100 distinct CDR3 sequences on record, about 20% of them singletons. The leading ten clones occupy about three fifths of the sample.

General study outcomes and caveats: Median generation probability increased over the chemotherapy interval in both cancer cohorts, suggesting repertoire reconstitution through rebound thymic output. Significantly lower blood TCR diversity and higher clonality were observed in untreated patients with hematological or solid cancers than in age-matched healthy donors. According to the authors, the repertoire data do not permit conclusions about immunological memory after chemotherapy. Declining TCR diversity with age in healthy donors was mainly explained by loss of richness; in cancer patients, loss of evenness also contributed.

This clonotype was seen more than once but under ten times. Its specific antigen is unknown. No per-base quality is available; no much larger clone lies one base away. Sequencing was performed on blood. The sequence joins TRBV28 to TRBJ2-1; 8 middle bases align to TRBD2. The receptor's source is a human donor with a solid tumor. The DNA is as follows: TGTGCCAGCAGCCTGAGCGGGAGCTCCTACAATGAGCAGTTCTTC. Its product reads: CASSLSGSSYNEQFF.